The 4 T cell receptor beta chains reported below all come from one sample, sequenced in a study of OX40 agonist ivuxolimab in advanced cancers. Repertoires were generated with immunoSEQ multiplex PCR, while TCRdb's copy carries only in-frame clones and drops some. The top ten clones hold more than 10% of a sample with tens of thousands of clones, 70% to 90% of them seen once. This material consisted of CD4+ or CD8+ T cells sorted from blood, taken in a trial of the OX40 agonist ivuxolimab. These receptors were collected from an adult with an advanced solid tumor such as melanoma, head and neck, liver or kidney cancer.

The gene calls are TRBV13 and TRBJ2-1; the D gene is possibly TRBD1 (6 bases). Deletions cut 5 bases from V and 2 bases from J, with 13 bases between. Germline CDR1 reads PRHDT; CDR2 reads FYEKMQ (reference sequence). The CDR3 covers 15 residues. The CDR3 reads CASSPTGVTYNEQFF. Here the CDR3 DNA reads TGTGCCAGCAGCCCGACAGGAGTTACCTACAATGAGCAGTTCTTC.

CDR3: CSVEGEGVGRDGYTF. CDR3 nucleotides: TGCAGCGTTGAAGGCGAAGGTGTTGGGAGAGATGGCTACACCTTC. The chain recombines TRBV29-1 with TRBJ1-2, with D unclear. Trimming shortened V by 1 base and J by 6 bases, and 18 bases separated the two germline ends. CDR3 size: 15 residues. In germline, CDR1 is SQVTM, CDR2 ANQGSEA.

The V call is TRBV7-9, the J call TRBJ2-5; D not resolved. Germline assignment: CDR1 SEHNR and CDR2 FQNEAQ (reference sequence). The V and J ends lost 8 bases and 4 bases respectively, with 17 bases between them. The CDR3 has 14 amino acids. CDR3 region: CASGPPWPAETQYF. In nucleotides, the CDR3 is TGTGCCAGCGGTCCACCGTGGCCCGCAGAGACCCAGTACTTC.

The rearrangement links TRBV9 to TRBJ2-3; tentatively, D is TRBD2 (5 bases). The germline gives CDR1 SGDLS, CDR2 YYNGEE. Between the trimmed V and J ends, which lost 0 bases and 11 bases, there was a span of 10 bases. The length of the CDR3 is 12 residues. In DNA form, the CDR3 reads TGTGCCAGCAGCGTAGAACGGGGTAGGCAGTATTTT. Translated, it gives CASSVERGRQYF.